These 22 T cell receptor beta chains were all obtained from the same sample, sequenced in a study of T cells in Graves' hyperthyroidism and ophthalmopathy. RNA transcripts provided the source from which TCR beta CDR3 regions were amplified. During a first-round RT-PCR of the TCR CDR3, the HTBI primer set was used. MiXCR was run by TCRdb on the multiplex PCR reads, yielding one entry per CDR3 protein. The repertoire consists of 400,000 to 500,000 distinct CDR3 sequences, with 12% to 15% occurring once and the leading ten covering 5% to 6%. The sample comprised blood. Receptors originate from a woman between 18 and 29 years old with Graves' hyperthyroidism.

At least ten counts were recorded for this clonotype. This chain connects TRBV28 to TRBJ1-1; perhaps TRBD1 as D (5 bases). CDR1 is MDHEN, CDR2 SYDVKM, per germline. The CDR3 contains 17 residues. Trimming took off 5 bases at V and 6 bases at J, with 25 bases between the two ends. The CDR3 nucleotides are TGTGCCAGCAGTCTCCTCCTCGGGGCGGCAGTCTCAGCTGAAGCTTTCTTT. It translates to CASSLLLGAAVSAEAFF.

The sample holds many counts of this clonotype. The V gene is TRBV20-1, the J gene TRBJ2-7; D not resolved. Trimming left V 1 base short and J 3 bases short, with 10 bases between. There are 13 residues in the CDR3. Germline V gene lookup returns CDR1 DFQATT and CDR2 SNEGSKA (reference sequence). CDR3 sequence reads: CSARGQFNYEQYF. The CDR3 coding sequence is TGCAGTGCTAGAGGACAATTCAACTACGAGCAGTACTTC.

This clonotype has ten or more counts. This sequence joins TRBV7-9 and TRBJ2-7; a weak D match, TRBD2 (6 bases). Per the germline V gene, CDR1 is SEHNR and CDR2 is FQNEAQ (reference sequence). Trimming stripped 5 bases from V and 3 bases from J, with 17 bases between. The CDR3 runs to 15 residues. The CDR3 loop is CASSDGTREFYEQYF. CDR3 DNA sequence: TGTGCCAGCAGCGACGGGACTCGAGAATTCTACGAGCAGTACTTC.

At least ten counts were recorded for this clonotype. The genes are TRBV24-1 and TRBJ2-1; D tentatively reads TRBD1 or TRBD2 (5 bases each). Trimming took 12 bases from V and 15 from J, leaving 17 bases between them. This CDR3 contains 10 residues. CDR1 is KGHDR and CDR2 is SFDVKD in the germline V gene. The DNA for the CDR3 is TGTGCCGTGCTTCAGGGACGTCTGTTCTTC. The encoded protein is CAVLQGRLFF.

This chain connects TRBV13 to TRBJ2-5, with 8 positions matching TRBD2. The CDR3 runs 16 residues. The germline V gene encodes CDR1 PRHDT and CDR2 FYEKMQ (reference sequence). J lost 5 bases, V lost 5 bases, and 13 bases had no gene match. The CDR3 loop is CASSAMAGRGVETQYF. Here the CDR3 DNA reads TGTGCCAGCAGCGCAATGGCGGGGCGGGGGGTCGAGACCCAGTACTTC.

This clonotype was detected ten times or more. This sequence joins TRBV2 and TRBJ2-6; D gene unclear. This CDR3 is 15 amino acids long. CDR1 is SNHLY and CDR2 is FYNNEI in the germline V gene. V lost 6 bases and J 0 bases, leaving 9 bases between the germline ends. Here the CDR3 reads CASSDPSSGANVLTF. CDR3 DNA: TGTGCCAGCAGCGACCCATCCTCTGGGGCCAACGTCCTGACTTTC.

Only one count was recorded for this clonotype. The chain is built from TRBV15 and TRBJ2-6; D is uncertain. V shed 0 bases and J shed 0 bases, with 6 bases lying between them. The germline V gene encodes CDR1 LNHNV and CDR2 YYDKDF (reference sequence). This CDR3 contains 16 residues. In DNA form, the CDR3 reads TGTGCCACCAGCAGAGACTCCAGCTCTGGGGCCAACGTCCTGACTTTC. It is translated as CATSRDSSSGANVLTF.

This clonotype occurred a few times. The chain couples TRBV12-3 or TRBV12-4 to TRBJ2-1; D is possibly TRBD1 or TRBD2 (5 bases each). The CDR3 spans 24 residues. Trimming removed 2 bases from V and 3 bases from J, with 38 bases in between. The CDR3 nucleotides are TGTGCCAGCAGTTTACTTATTGTAGGGAGCCCGGGACGAGGGGATCCGATTCTCTACAATGAGCAGTTCTTC. Residues: CASSLLIVGSPGRGDPILYNEQFF.

This clonotype was counted many times. The rearrangement uses TRBV20-1 and TRBJ1-2; tentatively, D is TRBD1 (5 bases). The V end lost 1 base, the J end lost 8 bases, and 20 bases lay between the germline ends. Germline assignment: CDR1 DFQATT and CDR2 SNEGSKA (reference sequence). The CDR3 runs 15 residues. CDR3 sequence: CSARGQGIVQEGYTF. The CDR3 DNA is TGCAGTGCTAGAGGGCAGGGAATAGTTCAGGAGGGCTACACCTTC.

This clonotype was seen repeatedly, ten times or more. The rearrangement joins TRBV28 to TRBJ2-1; D uncertain. This CDR3 has 13 amino acids. Germline V gene data show CDR1 as MDHEN and CDR2 as SYDVKM. V was cut by 4 bases and J by 12 bases, with 16 bases left in between. CDR3 nucleotide sequence: TGTGCCAGCAGTTCCTCCTGGACGGGCGGGCAGTTCTTC. The encoded protein is CASSSSWTGGQFF.

Remarks on this clonotype: A much more abundant neighbour one base away suggests this may be a read error. This chain joins TRBV4-3 and TRBJ2-7; weak D call: TRBD1 (6 bases). The CDR3 extends over 15 amino acids. In germline, CDR1 is LGHNA, CDR2 YSLEER. CDR3 sequence (DNA): TGCGCCAGCAGCCAAGAGGGCGGCAGGGGCGACGAGCAGCACTTC. It specifies CASSQEGGRGDEQHF.

The rearrangement joins TRBV7-2 to TRBJ2-3; 8 bases fit TRBD1. Germline lookup yields CDR1 SGHTA and CDR2 FQGNSA. The J segment lost 2 bases and the V segment lost 4 bases, leaving 5 bases of the junction unmatched. CDR3 length: 15 amino acids. The CDR3 bases are TGTGCCAGCAGCTCGACAGGGGATCCCACAGATACGCAGTATTTT. Protein: CASSSTGDPTDTQYF.

The V call is TRBV5-1, the J call TRBJ2-5, with 7 bases that match TRBD2. There are 14 residues in the CDR3. The germline V gene encodes CDR1 SGHRS and CDR2 YFSETQ. Trimming removed 3 bases from V and 6 bases from J; junction bases left unmatched: 8. The CDR3 region is CASSYEPGLKTQYF. In DNA form, the CDR3 reads TGCGCCAGCAGCTACGAACCGGGACTAAAGACCCAGTACTTC.

This rearrangement joins TRBV6-2 or TRBV6-3 to TRBJ2-3, with a tentative D call TRBD1 (6 bases). CDR3 length equals 16 residues. Germline V lookup: CDR1 MNHEY, CDR2 SVGEGT. Trimming pared 2 bases from V and 3 bases from J, leaving 15 bases between. Written as DNA, the CDR3 is TGTGCCAGCAGTTACGTACTGGGGGCGGAGACAGATACGCAGTATTTT. Translating gives CASSYVLGAETDTQYF.

The CDR3 region has the DNA TGTGCCAGCAGCCGAGGGGTCACTAGTTTCGATGAGCAGTTCTTC. This encodes CASSRGVTSFDEQFF. The chain joins TRBV14 to TRBJ2-1; possibly TRBD1 or TRBD2 for D (5 bases each). The CDR3 contains 15 residues. CDR1 and CDR2 from the germline V gene are SGHDN and FVKESK. Trimming pared 4 bases from V and 8 bases from J, leaving 18 bases between.

This clonotype was counted ten times or more. The V gene is TRBV24-1, the J gene TRBJ1-5; 12 bases agree with TRBD1. CDR1 and CDR2 (germline): KGHDR, SFDVKD. Trimming took 2 bases from V and 4 from J; bases not matched to a gene: 2. This CDR3 comprises 16 residues. This chain's CDR3 is CATSDSGQGANQPQHF. CDR3 sequence (DNA): TGTGCCACCAGTGATTCGGGACAGGGGGCGAATCAGCCCCAGCATTTT.

Many counts were recorded for this clonotype. J is TRBJ2-3 and V is TRBV6-1, with TRBD1 as a possible D gene (7 bases). Per germline, CDR1 MNHNS and CDR2 SASEGT. This CDR3 has 15 amino acids. V dropped 6 bases and J dropped 4 bases, with 17 bases sitting between them. CDR3 loop: CASSSQGGGSDTQYF. DNA for the CDR3: TGTGCCAGCAGCTCTCAGGGGGGAGGTTCAGATACGCAGTATTTT.

The table lists this clonotype with many counts. The rearrangement joins TRBV18 to TRBJ1-1; D is uncertain. The CDR3 consists of 12 residues. Germline CDR1 reads KGHSH; CDR2 reads LQKENI. Trimming took 2 bases from V and 4 from J, leaving 5 bases between them. The CDR3 DNA sequence: TGTGCCAGCTCACCATTGGCCACTGAAGCTTTCTTT. Protein: CASSPLATEAFF.

This chain uses TRBV20-1 with TRBJ2-7, with D possibly being TRBD2 (6 bases). Germline V lookup: CDR1 DFQATT, CDR2 SNEGSKA (reference sequence). The CDR3 is 14 amino acids. V lost 1 base and J 0 bases, leaving 10 bases between the germline ends. The CDR3 bases are TGCAGTGCTAGAGCGGGAGACCTCTCCTACGAGCAGTACTTC. Translation gives CSARAGDLSYEQYF.

At least ten counts were recorded for this clonotype. The J gene is TRBJ2-7, the V gene TRBV5-1; D call uncertain. There are 14 residues in the CDR3. CDR1 is SGHRS, CDR2 YFSETQ, per germline. Trimming stripped 4 bases from V and 1 base from J, with 12 bases between. The CDR3 sequence is CASSDVARSYEQYF. The CDR3 nucleotides are TGCGCCAGCAGCGACGTAGCTCGATCCTACGAGCAGTACTTC. The variable domain in full, with the rest retrieved from reference TRBV5-1 and TRBJ2-7, is KAGVTQTPRYLIKTRGQQVTLSCSPISGHRSVSWYQQTPGQGLQFLFEYFSETQRNKGNFPGRFSGRQFSNSRSEMNVSTLELGDSALYLCASSDVARSYEQYFGPGTRLTVT.

About this clonotype: The junction does not match germline at one end; this may be a read error. The chain combines TRBV27 with TRBJ2-7; D is unclear. Germline V lookup: CDR1 MNHEY, CDR2 SMNVEV (reference sequence). The CDR3 length is 13 residues. Here the CDR3 reads CAGSLSIGYEQYF. CDR3 DNA: TGTGCCGGCAGTTTATCAATCGGTTACGAGCAGTACTTC.

This clonotype was recorded many times. The chain uses TRBV5-1 and TRBJ1-1, with D possibly TRBD1 on 6 matching bases. Germline V gene lookup returns CDR1 SGHRS and CDR2 YFSETQ. V was shortened by 0 bases and J by 7 bases, with 10 bases between the two germline ends. There are 13 residues in the CDR3. This chain's CDR3 is CASSLARGLEAFF. The CDR3 DNA follows: TGCGCCAGCAGCTTGGCCCGGGGGCTTGAAGCTTTCTTT.